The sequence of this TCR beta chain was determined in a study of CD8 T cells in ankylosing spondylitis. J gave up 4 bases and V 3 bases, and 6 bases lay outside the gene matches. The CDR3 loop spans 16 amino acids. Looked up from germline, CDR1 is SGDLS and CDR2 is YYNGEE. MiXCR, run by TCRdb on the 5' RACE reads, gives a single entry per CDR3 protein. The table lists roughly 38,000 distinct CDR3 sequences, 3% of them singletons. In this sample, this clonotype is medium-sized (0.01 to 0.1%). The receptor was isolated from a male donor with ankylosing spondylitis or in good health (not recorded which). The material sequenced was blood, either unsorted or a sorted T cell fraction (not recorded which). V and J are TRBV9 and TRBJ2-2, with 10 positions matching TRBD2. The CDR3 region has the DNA TGTGCCAGCAGCGCCTCGGAGCGGGAGGGCACCGGGGAGCTGTTTTTT. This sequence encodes CASSASEREGTGELFF.